These T cell receptor beta chains were read from a single sample in a study of shared clonotypes between healthy human individuals. The protocol was immunoSEQ multiplex PCR, while the TCRdb copy is restricted to in-frame clones and leaves out a portion. The data show about 1.1 million clones, with approximately 80% seen just once and 0.55% to 0.7% held by the top ten. What was sequenced was memory CD4+ T cells from PBMCs. The receptor set was obtained from a man younger than 30 in good health. Some clones in this sample may be carry-over from other donors' samples. Both conserved end residues are part of each CDR3. D genes are given only for firm matches. Clone size is stated in some rows and not others, as once, few, many or a class when expanded.

TRBV28	TRBJ1-4	few	TRBD1	TGTGCCAGCAGTCAAGGGGGCGAAAAACTGTTTTTT	CASSQGGEKLFF
TRBV15	TRBJ2-5	NA	NA	TGTGCCACCAGCAGAGGGAACAGCATCTACCAAGAGACCCAGTACTTC	CATSRGNSIYQETQYF
TRBV11-2	TRBJ2-2	NA	TRBD1	TGTGCCAGCAGCGCCCGGACAGGGGGTTTTACCGGGGAGCTGTTTTTT	CASSARTGGFTGELFF
TRBV4-2	TRBJ2-2	NA	NA	TGTGCCAGCAGCCAAGCGGGCAAGGGACTCAGGAACACCGGGGAGCTGTTTTTT	CASSQAGKGLRNTGELFF
TRBV27	TRBJ1-1	NA	TRBD1	TGTGCCAGCAGTCCCCGCAGGGGGCAAAACACTGAAGCTTTCTTT	CASSPRRGQNTEAFF
TRBV7-2	TRBJ2-7	NA	NA	TGTGCCAGCAGCTTAGGTTTTTTCGGTTCCGAGCAGTACTTC	CASSLGFFGSEQYF
TRBV5-1	TRBJ1-2	many	NA	TGCGCCGCCCGCGCTGGGCCCGCAACTAACTATGGCTACACCTTC	CAARAGPATNYGYTF
TRBV9	TRBJ2-3	NA	NA	TGTGCCAGCAGCGTTGGATGGCGGAGCACAGATACGCAGTATTTT	CASSVGWRSTDTQYF
TRBV28	TRBJ1-2	once	NA	TGTGCCAGCACCCTAGACCCTAACTATGGCTACACCTTC	CASTLDPNYGYTF
TRBV6-4	TRBJ2-5	NA	NA	TGTGCCAGCAGTGCCTCGAGCGGAGGGGGGCGAGAGACCCAGTACTTC	CASSASSGGGRETQYF
TRBV5-1	TRBJ2-1	NA	NA	TGCGCCAGCAGCATGATCCCAAGCCCAGGCGAGGAGCAGTTCTTC	CASSMIPSPGEEQFF
TRBV6-5	TRBJ2-7	NA	NA	TGTGCCAGCAGCCGCGGTGGGGTGAAGGTCCACGAGCAGTACTTC	CASSRGGVKVHEQYF
TRBV27	TRBJ2-1	NA	NA	TGTGCCAGCAAAATAGACAGGAGCTCCTACAATGAGCAGTTCTTC	CASKIDRSSYNEQFF
TRBV9	TRBJ2-4	NA	TRBD2	TGTGCCAGCAGCGCAGGACTAGGAAACATTCAGTACTTC	CASSAGLGNIQYF
TRBV28	TRBJ2-5	once	NA	TGTGCCAGCAGTTTACTCCGGGGGCGACTAGCAGAGACCCAGTACTTC	CASSLLRGRLAETQYF